Sequencing of this T cell receptor (beta chain) was carried out in a study of blood T cell repertoires in COVID-19. Data came from immunoSEQ multiplex PCR; TCRdb stores just in-frame clones and leaves some out. Here the sample spans almost 95,000 clones, 70% to 90% being singletons. The CDR3 length is 17 residues. The germline V gene encodes CDR1 MGHRA and CDR2 YSYEKL. The V segment lost 0 bases and the J segment 3 bases; nucleotides outside the gene matches: 7. Sequenced sample: peripheral blood. The rearrangement joins TRBV4-1 to TRBJ1-1; 10 bases are shared with TRBD1. This sequence originates from a woman in her fifties or sixties with COVID-19, enrolled during active disease. CDR3 sequence reads: CASSQDHTGTGDTEAFF. Here the CDR3 DNA reads TGCGCCAGCAGCCAAGATCACACCGGGACAGGGGACACTGAAGCTTTCTTT.